This entry lists 9 T cell receptor beta chains sequenced from one sample in a study of blood T cell repertoires in COVID-19. Generated by immunoSEQ multiplex PCR, the TCRdb table keeps only in-frame clones and is missing some. The sample carries around 94,000 clones, 84% recorded once. Material for sequencing was peripheral blood. These receptors were taken from a human donor in a cohort sampled during active COVID-19.

The gene calls are TRBV24-1 and TRBJ2-7; D might be TRBD2 (7 bases). The CDR3 spans 13 residues. V lost 10 bases and J 2 bases, leaving 14 bases between the germline ends. From germline, CDR1 is KGHDR and CDR2 SFDVKD. CDR3 residues: CATTGGITYEQYF. The CDR3 DNA is TGTGCCACTACGGGGGGCATAACCTACGAGCAGTACTTC.

This clone was seen only a few times. The chain links TRBV23-1 to TRBJ1-1, with TRBD1 matching over 8 bases. Being an ORF, TRBV23-1 has a function that is uncertain. Unmatched junction bases numbered 4, after V lost 0 bases and J lost 1 base. CDR3 length: 16 amino acids. Here the CDR3 DNA reads TGCGCCAGCAGTCAATCGTTACAGGGGGGGAACACTGAAGCTTTCTTT. Translated, it gives CASSQSLQGGNTEAFF.

The chain carries TRBV3-1 (or the pseudogene TRBV3-2) and TRBJ1-1; possibly TRBD1 for D (5 bases). V dropped 3 bases and J dropped 6 bases, with 11 bases sitting between them. The CDR3 contains 13 residues. The germline V gene has CDR1 LGHDT and CDR2 YNNKEL (reference sequence). This CDR3 is CASSQGRGAEAFF. DNA of the CDR3: TGTGCCAGCAGCCAGGGGCGTGGGGCTGAAGCTTTCTTT.

This rearrangement joins TRBV28 to TRBJ2-7; a weak D match, TRBD2 (5 bases). Germline CDR1 and CDR2: MDHEN and SYDVKM. There are 16 residues in the CDR3. V lost 3 bases to trimming and J lost 7 bases, with 22 bases between them. CDR3 residues: CASSFARRGQKREQYF. The CDR3 DNA reads as TGTGCCAGCAGTTTTGCCCGGAGAGGGCAAAAGAGGGAGCAGTACTTC.

This clone appeared a single time. The chain joins TRBV7-2 to TRBJ1-5, with D possibly matching TRBD1 (5 bases). The CDR3 spans 15 residues. Germline V gene lookup returns CDR1 SGHTA and CDR2 FQGNSA. Trimming pared 1 base from V and 4 bases from J, leaving 11 bases between. DNA of the CDR3: TGTGCCAGCAGCTTAGTGTCAGGGATGAATCAGCCCCAGCATTTT. It translates to CASSLVSGMNQPQHF.

The V call is TRBV6-2 or TRBV6-3, the J call TRBJ1-5, with D tentatively TRBD1 (5 bases). V shed 4 bases and J shed 2 bases, with 18 bases lying between them. CDR3 size: 17 residues. Per the germline V gene, CDR1 is MNHEY and CDR2 is SVGEGT. The CDR3 region is CASSSTRRGRGNQPQHF. Written as DNA, the CDR3 is TGTGCCAGCAGTTCCACCCGGAGGGGACGAGGCAATCAGCCCCAGCATTTT.

The chain is built from TRBV7-2 and TRBJ2-3; D possibly corresponds to TRBD2 (5 bases). CDR1 and CDR2 (germline): SGHTA, FQGNSA. The CDR3 runs to 13 residues. V lost 4 bases and J lost 7, with 12 bases in between. The CDR3 DNA reads as TGTGCCAGCAGCTCATCCCGGGATAATACGCAGTATTTT. As protein: CASSSSRDNTQYF. Variable domain in full (rest from reference TRBV7-2 and TRBJ2-3): GAGVSQSPSNKVTEKGKDVELRCDPISGHTALYWYRQSLGQGLEFLIYFQGNSAPDKSGLPSDRFSAERTGGSVSTLTIQRTQQEDSAVYLCASSSSRDNTQYFGPGTRLTVL.

The chain uses TRBV27 and TRBJ1-5, with 9 bases fitting TRBD1. Trimming at V came to 6 bases and at J to 0 bases, leaving 9 bases not matched to a gene. CDR1 and CDR2 from the germline V gene are MNHEY and SMNVEV (reference sequence). The CDR3 has 17 amino acids. The CDR3 spells CASSYTTGGLSNQPQHF. CDR3 DNA sequence: TGTGCCAGCAGCTATACCACAGGGGGCCTTAGCAATCAGCCCCAGCATTTT.

This clone is a singleton in its sample. CDR3 nucleotides: TGCGCCAGCAGTTACATAGCGGGGTACTCCTACGAGCAGTACTTC. Translation: CASSYIAGYSYEQYF. The V and J genes are TRBV5-1 and TRBJ2-7, with TRBD2 identical over 8 bases. Germline CDR1 reads SGHRS; CDR2 reads YFSETQ. This CDR3 has 15 residues. With V trimmed by 5 bases and J by 0 bases, 7 bases remained unmatched. The whole variable domain, filled in from reference TRBV5-1 and TRBJ2-7, reads KAGVTQTPRYLIKTRGQQVTLSCSPISGHRSVSWYQQTPGQGLQFLFEYFSETQRNKGNFPGRFSGRQFSNSRSEMNVSTLELGDSALYLCASSYIAGYSYEQYFGPGTRLTVT.